A single sample gave rise to the 16 T cell receptor beta chains below, sequenced in a study of blood T cell repertoires in COVID-19. Repertoires were generated with immunoSEQ multiplex PCR, while TCRdb's copy carries only in-frame clones and drops some. Of roughly 250,000 clones listed, less than 90% were seen once; the top ten hold about 4.1%. Sequencing was performed on peripheral blood. The receptors derive from a man in his sixties who had recovered from COVID-19.

The genes are TRBV29-1 and TRBJ2-7, with 10 bases matching TRBD1. The CDR3 has 14 residues. V was clipped by 1 base and J by 1 base; unmatched bases: 1. Germline V CDR1 and CDR2: SQVTM, ANQGSEA. The CDR3 sequence: CSVEGTGGSYEQYF. The DNA of the CDR3 is TGCAGCGTTGAAGGGACAGGGGGGTCCTACGAGCAGTACTTC.

This clone occurred once. V usage is TRBV30 and J usage is TRBJ1-1; 9 positions agree with TRBD1. Trimming at V came to 0 bases and at J to 5 bases, leaving 4 bases not matched to a gene. Germline V gives CDR1 GTSNPN, CDR2 SVGIG (reference sequence). CDR3 length equals 14 residues. The DNA of the CDR3 is TGTGCCTGGAGTGTCGGACAGGGGAGGACTGAAGCTTTCTTT. Amino acid sequence: CAWSVGQGRTEAFF.

This clone has only a few counts. The V gene is TRBV9, the J gene TRBJ2-3; TRBD2 agrees at 9 bases. V shed 6 bases, J shed 7 bases, and the junction held 12 bases outside the gene matches. CDR3 size: 15 residues. The germline gives CDR1 SGDLS, CDR2 YYNGEE. CDR3: CASTSGTSISHTQYF. CDR3 nucleotides: TGTGCCAGCACCTCCGGGACTAGCATCAGCCATACGCAGTATTTT.

In this sample, this clone turned up once. The gene calls are TRBV6-6 and TRBJ1-1; 7 bases match TRBD1. Germline assignment: CDR1 MNHNY and CDR2 SVGAGI (reference sequence). Losses at the gene ends were 7 bases for V and 3 bases for J; bases not matched to a gene: 20. This CDR3 spans 18 amino acids. CDR3 sequence (DNA): TGTGCCAGCAATCGTTGGGACAGCTTCAGAACGAGTGACACTGAAGCTTTCTTT. Amino acids: CASNRWDSFRTSDTEAFF.

The chain uses TRBV9 and TRBJ2-5; D might be TRBD2 (5 bases). V gave up 7 bases and J gave up 5 bases, with 18 bases separating them. CDR3 length: 14 amino acids. Germline CDR1 SGDLS, CDR2 YYNGEE. CDR3 residues: CASLSGARGETQYF. The CDR3 DNA reads TGTGCCAGCCTCAGCGGAGCGCGAGGTGAGACCCAGTACTTC.

This clone was recorded a few times. The chain couples TRBV5-1 to TRBJ2-1, with 9 bases identical to TRBD1. CDR1 and CDR2 (germline): SGHRS, YFSETQ. V was pared by 0 bases and J by 0 bases, with 4 bases of the junction left unmatched. The CDR3 covers 17 residues. In nucleotides, the CDR3 is TGCGCCAGCAGCTTGGAGGGACAGGGTTACTCCTACAATGAGCAGTTCTTC. Amino acids: CASSLEGQGYSYNEQFF.

The rearrangement links TRBV9 to TRBJ1-4; perhaps TRBD1 as D (6 bases). The CDR3 runs to 14 residues. The ends were cut back, 6 bases at V and 5 bases at J, with 14 bases in the middle. CDR1 is SGDLS, CDR2 YYNGEE, per germline. The CDR3 is CASNRDGRNEKLFF. CDR3 DNA sequence: TGTGCCAGCAACAGGGACGGCCGGAATGAAAAACTGTTTTTT.

The genes are TRBV7-2 and TRBJ2-4; weak D call: TRBD2 (5 bases). Trimming pared 7 bases from V and 6 bases from J, leaving 10 bases between. The CDR3 has 12 amino acids. Germline V CDR1 and CDR2: SGHTA, FQGNSA. The CDR3 DNA is TGTGCCAGCAACGGTGGAGGAAACATTCAGTACTTC. It translates to CASNGGGNIQYF.

The chain joins TRBV4-2 to TRBJ2-1; TRBD1 matches 7 bases. This CDR3 contains 15 residues. Germline CDR1 reads LGHNA; CDR2 reads YNFKEQ. V gave up 2 bases and J gave up 8 bases; unmatched junction bases: 9. Here the CDR3 DNA reads TGTGCCAGCAGCCAACAAGACAGGGCTGCCGATGAGCAGTTCTTC. It codes for CASSQQDRAADEQFF.

This clone came up a few times. The chain joins TRBV6-5 to TRBJ2-7; 8 nucleotides match TRBD1. J lost 7 bases, V lost 6 bases, and 14 bases had no gene match. This CDR3 has 15 amino acids. Germline assignment: CDR1 MNHEY and CDR2 SVGAGI. CDR3 protein: CASSLTGGGSDEQYF. For the CDR3, the DNA is TGTGCCAGCAGCCTCACAGGGGGTGGGTCCGATGAGCAGTACTTC.

This clone was picked up one time. This chain links TRBV5-4 with TRBJ1-3; TRBD1 might be the D (5 bases). The CDR3 is made up of 16 amino acids. The V gene lost 0 bases and the J gene lost 0 bases, with 10 bases spanning the gap. Looked up from germline, CDR1 is SGHNT and CDR2 is YYREEE (reference sequence). In nucleotides, the CDR3 is TGTGCCAGCAGCTTGGGCGGGACTACCTCTGGAAACACCATATATTTT. This encodes CASSLGGTTSGNTIYF.

This clone is a singleton in its sample. The V call is TRBV11-2, the J call TRBJ2-1, with 8 bases identical to TRBD2. The CDR3 loop spans 14 amino acids. The germline V gene has CDR1 SGHAT and CDR2 FQNNGV. V lost 6 bases and J lost 7; bases outside the gene matches: 8. The CDR3 DNA follows: TGTGCCAGCAGTACGGGGGGGCCTGGGAATGAGCAGTTCTTC. Translated, it gives CASSTGGPGNEQFF.

The J gene is TRBJ2-7, the V gene TRBV12-3 or TRBV12-4; D remains ambiguous. V was trimmed by 2 bases and J by 0 bases, leaving 5 bases between them. The CDR3 sequence is 13 residues long. CDR3 amino acids: CASSLQNSYEQYF. DNA for the CDR3: TGTGCCAGCAGTTTACAGAACTCCTACGAGCAGTACTTC.

This chain joins TRBV9 and TRBJ1-1; 7 positions agree with TRBD1. V shed 6 bases, J shed 4 bases, and the junction held 6 bases outside the gene matches. The CDR3 has 13 residues. Germline V CDR1 and CDR2: SGDLS, YYNGEE. Here the CDR3 DNA reads TGTGCCAGCAACGAGGGGGCCGCCACTGAAGCTTTCTTT. Protein: CASNEGAATEAFF.

V is TRBV5-1 and J is TRBJ2-1; 11 bases are shared with TRBD2. The CDR3 loop spans 16 amino acids. Germline CDR1 is SGHRS and CDR2 is YFSETQ. With 3 bases clipped from V and 3 bases from J, the junction kept 5 bases outside the gene matches. CDR3 protein: CASSSNLAGGYNEQFF. The CDR3 bases are TGCGCCAGCAGCTCAAACCTAGCGGGGGGCTACAATGAGCAGTTCTTC. Full variable domain (outside the CDR3, taken from reference TRBV5-1 and TRBJ2-1): KAGVTQTPRYLIKTRGQQVTLSCSPISGHRSVSWYQQTPGQGLQFLFEYFSETQRNKGNFPGRFSGRQFSNSRSEMNVSTLELGDSALYLCASSSNLAGGYNEQFFGPGTRLTVL.

The gene calls are TRBV11-2 and TRBJ2-7, with 10 bases matching TRBD2. Germline CDR1 SGHAT, CDR2 FQNNGV. CDR3 length: 15 residues. V dropped 3 bases and J dropped 4; count of bases not matched to a gene: 6. The CDR3 sequence is CASSFLSGGSYEQYF. The CDR3 nucleotides are TGTGCCAGCAGCTTCCTTAGCGGGGGGTCGTACGAGCAGTACTTC.